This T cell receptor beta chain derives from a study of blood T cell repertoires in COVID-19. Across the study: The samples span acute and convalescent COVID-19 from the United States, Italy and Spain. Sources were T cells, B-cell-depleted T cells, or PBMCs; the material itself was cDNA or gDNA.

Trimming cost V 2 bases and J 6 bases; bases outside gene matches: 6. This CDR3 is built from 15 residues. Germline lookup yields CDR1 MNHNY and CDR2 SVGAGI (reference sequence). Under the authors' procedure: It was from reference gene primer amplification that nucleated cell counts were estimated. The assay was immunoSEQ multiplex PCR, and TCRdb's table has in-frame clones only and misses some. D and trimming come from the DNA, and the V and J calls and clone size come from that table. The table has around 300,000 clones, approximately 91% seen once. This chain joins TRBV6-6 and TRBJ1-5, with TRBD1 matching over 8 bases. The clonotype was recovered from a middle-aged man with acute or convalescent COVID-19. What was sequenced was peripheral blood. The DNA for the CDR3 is TGTGCCAGCAGTTACGGACAGGGCTTCCGTCAGCCCCAGCATTTT. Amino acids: CASSYGQGFRQPQHF.